These 6 T cell receptor beta chains were all obtained from the same sample, sequenced in a study of cytomegalovirus exposure and HLA in healthy donors. In the PCR, 60 Vbeta and 13 Jbeta primers were used. The protocol was immunoSEQ multiplex PCR, while the TCRdb copy is restricted to in-frame clones and leaves out a portion. The table lists some 130,000 clones, 75% to 80% of them singletons, with 2% in the top ten. The sequenced sample consisted of PBMCs. These receptors originate from a man younger than 45 in good health and CMV-seronegative.

The chain couples TRBV19 to TRBJ2-7, with 8 bases that match TRBD2. V was pared by 3 bases and J by 0 bases, with 4 bases of the junction left unmatched. The CDR3 loop spans 15 amino acids. CDR1 and CDR2 (germline): LNHDA, SQIVND (reference sequence). The CDR3 DNA is TGTGCCAGTAGTATCCAGACTAGCGACTCCTACGAGCAGTACTTC. Its protein product is CASSIQTSDSYEQYF.

The V call is TRBV5-1, the J call TRBJ2-1; TRBD2 agrees at 11 bases. The CDR3 spans 16 residues. V lost 2 bases to trimming and J lost 4 bases; unmatched junction nucleotides: 5. Germline V gives CDR1 SGHRS, CDR2 YFSETQ. This CDR3 reads CASSFPGTSGYNEQFF. Here the CDR3 DNA reads TGCGCCAGCAGCTTCCCGGGGACTAGCGGATACAATGAGCAGTTCTTC.

The J gene is TRBJ2-3, the V gene TRBV5-1; D perhaps matches TRBD2 (6 bases). V lost 4 bases, J lost 3 bases, and 15 bases lay in between. Germline values: CDR1 SGHRS, CDR2 YFSETQ. This CDR3 comprises 15 residues. The DNA of the CDR3 is TGCGCCAGCAGCGCGGAAAGCGGAGGGACAGATACGCAGTATTTT. This codes for CASSAESGGTDTQYF.

This chain's CDR3 is CASSLIWLAGGRANEQFF. The CDR3 coding sequence is TGTGCCAGCAGTTTAATCTGGCTAGCGGGAGGTAGGGCCAATGAGCAGTTCTTC. The V call is TRBV28, the J call TRBJ2-1; 11 nucleotides line up with TRBD2. The CDR3 has 18 residues. Germline values: CDR1 MDHEN, CDR2 SYDVKM. The junction had 12 bases not matched to a gene; V was cut back by 2 bases and J by 6 bases.

The chain joins TRBV5-1 to TRBJ1-2, with a weak D call TRBD1 (6 bases). The CDR3 loop spans 13 amino acids. The ends were cut back, 2 bases at V and 7 bases at J, with 12 bases in the middle. Per germline, CDR1 SGHRS and CDR2 YFSETQ. The CDR3 DNA sequence: TGCGCCAGCAGCTTCTCAGGGGCGGCTGGCTACACCTTC. This sequence encodes CASSFSGAAGYTF.

The chain joins TRBV5-1 to TRBJ2-7; 7 bases are shared with TRBD2. Germline lookup yields CDR1 SGHRS and CDR2 YFSETQ. V trimming: 0 bases; J trimming: 5 bases; junction bases outside the gene matches: 8. The CDR3 contains 15 residues. The CDR3 sequence: CASSLVVGGPHEQYF. The CDR3 coding sequence is TGCGCCAGCAGCTTGGTCGTGGGAGGGCCCCACGAGCAGTACTTC.